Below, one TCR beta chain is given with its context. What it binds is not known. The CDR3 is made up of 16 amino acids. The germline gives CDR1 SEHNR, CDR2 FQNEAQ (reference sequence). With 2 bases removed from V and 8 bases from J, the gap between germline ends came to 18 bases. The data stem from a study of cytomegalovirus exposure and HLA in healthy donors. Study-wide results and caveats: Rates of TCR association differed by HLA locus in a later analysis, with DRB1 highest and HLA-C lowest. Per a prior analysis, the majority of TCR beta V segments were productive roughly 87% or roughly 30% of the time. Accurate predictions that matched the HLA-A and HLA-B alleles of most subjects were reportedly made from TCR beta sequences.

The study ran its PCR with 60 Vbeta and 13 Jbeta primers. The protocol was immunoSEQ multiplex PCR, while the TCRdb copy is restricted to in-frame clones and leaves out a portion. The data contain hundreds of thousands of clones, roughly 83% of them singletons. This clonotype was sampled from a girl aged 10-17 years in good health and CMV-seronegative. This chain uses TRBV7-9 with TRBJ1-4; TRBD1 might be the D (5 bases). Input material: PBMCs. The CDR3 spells CASSLFLGRVEEKLFF. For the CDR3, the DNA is TGTGCCAGCAGCTTATTTTTGGGCAGGGTGGAAGAAAAACTGTTTTTT.